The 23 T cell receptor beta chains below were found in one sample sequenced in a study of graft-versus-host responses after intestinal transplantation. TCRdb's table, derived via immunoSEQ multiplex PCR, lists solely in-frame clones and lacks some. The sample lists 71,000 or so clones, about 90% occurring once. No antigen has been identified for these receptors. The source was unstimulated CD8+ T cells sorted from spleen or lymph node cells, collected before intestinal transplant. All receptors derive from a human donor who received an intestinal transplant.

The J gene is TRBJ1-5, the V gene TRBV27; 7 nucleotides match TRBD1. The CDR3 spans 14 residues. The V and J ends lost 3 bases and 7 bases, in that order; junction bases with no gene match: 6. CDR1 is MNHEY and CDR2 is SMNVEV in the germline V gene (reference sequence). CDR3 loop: CASSLGAGGQPQHF. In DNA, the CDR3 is TGTGCCAGCAGTTTGGGGGCAGGGGGGCAGCCCCAGCATTTT.

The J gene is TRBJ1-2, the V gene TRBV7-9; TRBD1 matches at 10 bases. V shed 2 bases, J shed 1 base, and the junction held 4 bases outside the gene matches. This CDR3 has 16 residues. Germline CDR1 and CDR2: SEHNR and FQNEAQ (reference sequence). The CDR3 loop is CASSLPGTGVNYGYTF. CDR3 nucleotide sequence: TGTGCCAGCAGCTTACCCGGGACAGGGGTTAACTATGGCTACACCTTC.

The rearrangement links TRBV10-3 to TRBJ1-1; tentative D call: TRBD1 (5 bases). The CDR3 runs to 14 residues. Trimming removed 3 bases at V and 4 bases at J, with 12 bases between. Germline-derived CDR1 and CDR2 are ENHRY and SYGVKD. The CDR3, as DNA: TGTGCCATCAGTGATGGAGGGCAGGGCACTGAAGCTTTCTTT. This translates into CAISDGGQGTEAFF.

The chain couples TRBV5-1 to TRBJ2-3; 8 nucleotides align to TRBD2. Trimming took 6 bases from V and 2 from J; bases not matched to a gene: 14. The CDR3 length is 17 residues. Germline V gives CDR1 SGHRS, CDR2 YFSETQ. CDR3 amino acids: CASNLGGVITDTDTQYF. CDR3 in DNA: TGCGCCAGCAACCTCGGGGGGGTTATCACAGACACAGATACGCAGTATTTT. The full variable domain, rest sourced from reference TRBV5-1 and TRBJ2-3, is KAGVTQTPRYLIKTRGQQVTLSCSPISGHRSVSWYQQTPGQGLQFLFEYFSETQRNKGNFPGRFSGRQFSNSRSEMNVSTLELGDSALYLCASNLGGVITDTDTQYFGPGTRLTVL.

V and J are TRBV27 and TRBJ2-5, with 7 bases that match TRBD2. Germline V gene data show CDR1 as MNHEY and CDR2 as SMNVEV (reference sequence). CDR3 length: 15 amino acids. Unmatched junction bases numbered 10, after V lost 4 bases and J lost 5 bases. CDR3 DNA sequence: TGTGCCAGCAGTTATCAAGCGGGGCATCGGGAGACCCAGTACTTC. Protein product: CASSYQAGHRETQYF.

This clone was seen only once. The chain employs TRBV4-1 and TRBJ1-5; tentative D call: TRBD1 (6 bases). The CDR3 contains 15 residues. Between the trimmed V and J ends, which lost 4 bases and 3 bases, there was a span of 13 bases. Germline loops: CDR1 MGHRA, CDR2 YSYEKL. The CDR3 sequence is CASSLRGGNNQPQHF. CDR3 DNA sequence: TGCGCCAGCAGCCTAAGGGGGGGAAACAATCAGCCCCAGCATTTT.

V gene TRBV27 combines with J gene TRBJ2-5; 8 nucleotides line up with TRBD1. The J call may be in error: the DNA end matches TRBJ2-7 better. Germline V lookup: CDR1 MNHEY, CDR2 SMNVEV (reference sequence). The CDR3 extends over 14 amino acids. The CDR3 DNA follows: TGTGCCAGCGCTACAGGGGGAAGCCCCTACGAGCAGTACTTC. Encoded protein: CASATGGSPYEQYF.

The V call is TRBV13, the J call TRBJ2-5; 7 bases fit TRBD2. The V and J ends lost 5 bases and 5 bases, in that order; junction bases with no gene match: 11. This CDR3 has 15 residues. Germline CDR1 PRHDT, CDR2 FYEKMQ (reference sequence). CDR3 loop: CASSPNGGWSETQYF. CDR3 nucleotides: TGTGCCAGCAGCCCAAACGGGGGGTGGTCGGAGACCCAGTACTTC.

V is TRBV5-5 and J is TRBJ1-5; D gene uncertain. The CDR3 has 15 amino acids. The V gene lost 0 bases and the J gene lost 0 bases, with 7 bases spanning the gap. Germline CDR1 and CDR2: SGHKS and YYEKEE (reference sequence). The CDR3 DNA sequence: TGTGCCAGCAGCTTGGTCCCTTATAGCAATCAGCCCCAGCATTTT. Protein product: CASSLVPYSNQPQHF.

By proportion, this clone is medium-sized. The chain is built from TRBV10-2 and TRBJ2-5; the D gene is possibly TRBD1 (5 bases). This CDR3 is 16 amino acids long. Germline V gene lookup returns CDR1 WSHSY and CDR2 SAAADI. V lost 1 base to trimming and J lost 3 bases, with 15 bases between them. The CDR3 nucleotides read TGCGCCAGCAGTGAGTGGAAGGGGCCGGACAAAGAGACCCAGTACTTC. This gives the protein CASSEWKGPDKETQYF.

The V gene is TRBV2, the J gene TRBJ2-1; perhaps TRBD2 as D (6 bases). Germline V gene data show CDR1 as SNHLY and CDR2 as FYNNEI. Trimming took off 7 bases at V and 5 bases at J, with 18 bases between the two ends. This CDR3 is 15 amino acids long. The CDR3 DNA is TGTGCCAGCACCCCGAGCGGGTCTCTCAACAATGAGCAGTTCTTC. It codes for CASTPSGSLNNEQFF.

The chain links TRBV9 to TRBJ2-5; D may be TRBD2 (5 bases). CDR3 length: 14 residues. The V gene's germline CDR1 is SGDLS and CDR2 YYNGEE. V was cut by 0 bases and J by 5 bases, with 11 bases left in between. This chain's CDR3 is CASSVEASPETQYF. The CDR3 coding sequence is TGTGCCAGCAGCGTAGAAGCTAGCCCTGAGACCCAGTACTTC.

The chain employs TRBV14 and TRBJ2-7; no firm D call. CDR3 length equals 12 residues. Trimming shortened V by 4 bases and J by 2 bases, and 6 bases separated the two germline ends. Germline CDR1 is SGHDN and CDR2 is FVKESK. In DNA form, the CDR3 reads TGTGCCAGCAGCCCCACACCCTACGAGCAGTACTTC. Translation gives CASSPTPYEQYF.

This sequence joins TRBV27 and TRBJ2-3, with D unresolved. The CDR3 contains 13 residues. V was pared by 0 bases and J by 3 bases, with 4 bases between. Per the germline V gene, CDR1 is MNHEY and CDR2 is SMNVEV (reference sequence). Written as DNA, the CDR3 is TGTGCCAGCAGTTTATCTTCTACAGATACGCAGTATTTT. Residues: CASSLSSTDTQYF.

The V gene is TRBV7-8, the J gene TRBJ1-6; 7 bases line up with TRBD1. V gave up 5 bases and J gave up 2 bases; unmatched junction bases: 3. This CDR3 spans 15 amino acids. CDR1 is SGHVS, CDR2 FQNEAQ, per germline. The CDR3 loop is CASSQGTAYNSPLHF. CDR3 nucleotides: TGTGCCAGCAGCCAGGGGACAGCCTATAATTCACCCCTCCACTTT.

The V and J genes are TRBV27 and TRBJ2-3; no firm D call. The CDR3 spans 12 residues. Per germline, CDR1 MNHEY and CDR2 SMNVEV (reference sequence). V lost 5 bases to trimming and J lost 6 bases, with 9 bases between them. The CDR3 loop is CASSPSRDTQYF. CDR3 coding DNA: TGTGCCAGCAGTCCATCCCGGGATACGCAGTATTTT.

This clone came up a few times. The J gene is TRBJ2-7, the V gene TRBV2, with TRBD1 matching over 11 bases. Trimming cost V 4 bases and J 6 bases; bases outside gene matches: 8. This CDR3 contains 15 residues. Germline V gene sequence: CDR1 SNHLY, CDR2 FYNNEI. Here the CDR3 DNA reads TGTGCCAGCAGTGGATCCATTGGACAGGGGGCCGAGCAGTACTTC. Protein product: CASSGSIGQGAEQYF. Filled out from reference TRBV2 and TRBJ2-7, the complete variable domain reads EPEVTQTPSHQVTQMGQEVILRCVPISNHLYFYWYRQILGQKVEFLVSFYNNEISEKSEIFDDQFSVERPDGSNFTLKIRSTKLEDSAMYFCASSGSIGQGAEQYFGPGTRLTVT.

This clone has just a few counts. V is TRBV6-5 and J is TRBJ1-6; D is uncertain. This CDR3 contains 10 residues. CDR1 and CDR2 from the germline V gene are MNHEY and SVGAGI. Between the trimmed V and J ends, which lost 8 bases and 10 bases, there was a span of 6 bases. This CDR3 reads CASGGSPLHF. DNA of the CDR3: TGTGCCAGCGGCGGCTCACCCCTCCACTTT.

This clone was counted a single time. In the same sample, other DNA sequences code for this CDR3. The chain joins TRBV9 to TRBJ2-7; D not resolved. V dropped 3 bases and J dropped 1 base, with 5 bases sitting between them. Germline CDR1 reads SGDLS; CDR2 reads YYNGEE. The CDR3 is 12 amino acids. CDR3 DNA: TGTGCCAGCAGCGGTTCTTCCTACGAGCAGTACTTC. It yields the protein CASSGSSYEQYF. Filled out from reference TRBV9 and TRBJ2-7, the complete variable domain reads DSGVTQTPKHLITATGQRVTLRCSPRSGDLSVYWYQQSLDQGLQFLIQYYNGEERAKGNILERFSAQQFPDLHSELNLSSLELGDSALYFCASSGSSYEQYFGPGTRLTVT.

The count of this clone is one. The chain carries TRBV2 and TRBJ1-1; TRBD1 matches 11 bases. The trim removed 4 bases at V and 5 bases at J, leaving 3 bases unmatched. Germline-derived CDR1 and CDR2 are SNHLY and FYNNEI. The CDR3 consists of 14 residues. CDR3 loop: CASSGTGGLTEAFF. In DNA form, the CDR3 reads TGTGCCAGCAGTGGGACAGGGGGCCTAACTGAAGCTTTCTTT.

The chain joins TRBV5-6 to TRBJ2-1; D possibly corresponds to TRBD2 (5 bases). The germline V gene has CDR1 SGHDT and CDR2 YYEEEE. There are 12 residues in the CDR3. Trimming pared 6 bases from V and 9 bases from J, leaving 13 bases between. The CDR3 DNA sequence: TGTGCCAGCACCCAGAGGGAAGGTGAGCAGTTCTTC. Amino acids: CASTQREGEQFF.

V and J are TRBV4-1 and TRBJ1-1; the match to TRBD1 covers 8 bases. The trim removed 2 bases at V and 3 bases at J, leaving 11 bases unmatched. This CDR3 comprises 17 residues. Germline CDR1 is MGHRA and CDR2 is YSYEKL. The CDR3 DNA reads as TGCGCCAGCAGCCAAAAACAGGGGGACAGGTTCGACACTGAAGCTTTCTTT. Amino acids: CASSQKQGDRFDTEAFF.

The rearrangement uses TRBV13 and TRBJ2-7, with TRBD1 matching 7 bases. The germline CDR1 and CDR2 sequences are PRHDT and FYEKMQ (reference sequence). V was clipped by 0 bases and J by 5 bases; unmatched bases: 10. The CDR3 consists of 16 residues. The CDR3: CASSLGAGGTIDEQYF. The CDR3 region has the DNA TGTGCCAGCAGCTTAGGGGCAGGGGGAACTATCGACGAGCAGTACTTC.